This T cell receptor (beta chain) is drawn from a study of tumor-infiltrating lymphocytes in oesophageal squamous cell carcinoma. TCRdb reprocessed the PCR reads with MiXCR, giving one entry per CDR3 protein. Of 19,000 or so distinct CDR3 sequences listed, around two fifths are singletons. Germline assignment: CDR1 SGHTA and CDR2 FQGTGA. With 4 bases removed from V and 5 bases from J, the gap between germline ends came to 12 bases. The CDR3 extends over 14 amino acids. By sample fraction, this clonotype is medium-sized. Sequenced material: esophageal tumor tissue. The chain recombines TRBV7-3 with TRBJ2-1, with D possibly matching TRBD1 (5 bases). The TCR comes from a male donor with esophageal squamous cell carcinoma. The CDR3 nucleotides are TGTGCCAGCAGCTGGGGCGGACCAAACAATGAGCAGTTCTTC. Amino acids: CASSWGGPNNEQFF.